The clone carrying this TCR beta chain has just one count. Antigen specificity is unknown. TCRdb's table, derived via immunoSEQ multiplex PCR, lists solely in-frame clones and lacks some. The sample carries some 89,000 clones, more than 75% recorded once. The sample comes from a study of T cell responses to AZD1222 COVID-19 vaccine. Points from the study as a whole: Among the donors, most were white British and more were female, and clonal diversity was possibly underestimated. Baseline testing showed seropositivity in only a handful of AZD1222 recipients. Regions 160-218 and 743-854 dominated among vaccine-associated CD4 TCRs spanning spike.

The CDR3 loop spans 12 amino acids. V gave up 8 bases and J gave up 4 bases, with 11 bases separating them. Germline CDR1 reads MNHEY; CDR2 reads SVGAGI. V is TRBV6-5 and J is TRBJ1-1, with D possibly matching TRBD1 (5 bases). Sequenced here: peripheral blood, sampled on day 0 of AZD1222 vaccination. The clonotype comes from an adult in good health. DNA for the CDR3: TGTGCCAGCGAGGGGATGAGCACTGAAGCTTTCTTT. Protein: CASEGMSTEAFF.